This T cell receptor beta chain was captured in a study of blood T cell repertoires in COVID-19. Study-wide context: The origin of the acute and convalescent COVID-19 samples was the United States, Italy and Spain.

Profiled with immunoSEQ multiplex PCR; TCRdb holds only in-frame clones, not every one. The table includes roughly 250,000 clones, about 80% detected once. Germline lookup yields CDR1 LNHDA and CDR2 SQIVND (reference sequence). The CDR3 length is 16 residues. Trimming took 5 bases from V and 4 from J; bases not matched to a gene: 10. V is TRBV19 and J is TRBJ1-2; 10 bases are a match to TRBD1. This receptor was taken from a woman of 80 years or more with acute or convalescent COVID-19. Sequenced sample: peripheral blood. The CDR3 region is CASSPRQGARGYGYTF. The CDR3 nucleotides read TGTGCCAGTAGTCCCCGACAGGGGGCTAGGGGCTATGGCTACACCTTC.